Given below is one T cell receptor beta chain in context. The antigen remains undetermined. This record belongs to a study of cytomegalovirus exposure and HLA in healthy donors. It was with 60 Vbeta and 13 Jbeta primers that the PCR ran. Method: immunoSEQ multiplex PCR; TCRdb's copy keeps in-frame clones and lacks some. This table has just over 150,000 clones, roughly 78% appearing once. The J segment lost 6 bases and the V segment lost 0 bases, leaving 3 bases of the junction unmatched. Germline CDR1 is SGDLS and CDR2 is YYNGEE. This CDR3 is 15 amino acids long. Study-wide findings and caveats: Rates of TCR association differed by HLA locus in a later analysis, with DRB1 highest and HLA-C lowest. Reportedly, HLA-A and HLA-B alleles of most subjects were accurately predicted from TCR beta.

The material sequenced was PBMCs. This rearrangement joins TRBV9 to TRBJ2-2, with 9 bases matching TRBD1. The clonotype originates from a man aged 40-55 years in good health and CMV-seropositive. CDR3 nucleotide sequence: TGTGCCAGCAGCGTAGACAGGGGGCAAGCCGGGGAGCTGTTTTTT. Amino acid sequence: CASSVDRGQAGELFF.